This paragraph reports one T cell receptor (beta chain). Its antigen is currently unknown. This specimen comes from a study of cytotoxic CD8 clonotypes in ibrutinib-treated CLL. On the study more broadly: Samples had a mean of around 260,000 productive templates and tens of thousands of productive rearrangements.

Only in-frame clones appear in the TCRdb table, and some are missing; sequencing was by immunoSEQ multiplex PCR. The sample has just over 200,000 clones, over 65% seen once. Germline V lookup: CDR1 SGDLS, CDR2 YYNGEE. Trimming took off 0 bases at V and 5 bases at J, with 8 bases between the two ends. The CDR3 has 14 amino acids. Study-level points and caveats: Clonality grew at ibrutinib response; at progression, it decreased back toward baseline. Timing of sampling differed between sustained-remission and progressing patients.

The clonotype was recovered from a human donor with chronic lymphocytic leukemia. The chain couples TRBV9 to TRBJ1-4, with a possible D match to TRBD1 (5 bases). Source: PBMCs, taken after 12 months of ibrutinib treatment. The CDR3 region is CASSVEGVNEKLFF. In DNA, the CDR3 is TGTGCCAGCAGCGTAGAAGGGGTGAATGAAAAACTGTTTTTT.